The 26 T cell receptor beta chains reported below all come from one sample, sequenced in a study of blood T cells in healthy people across ages. A second PCR of roughly 7 to 11 cycles used a sample-barcoded 5' primer and a J-beta primer mix. TCRdb independently ran MiXCR on the 5' RACE reads; one entry per CDR3 protein. The sample lists about 650,000 distinct CDR3 sequences, less than 40% occurring once. Material for sequencing was blood. These receptors came from an elderly woman in good health.

V gene TRBV20-1 combines with J gene TRBJ1-5, with a possible D match to TRBD1 (5 bases). CDR3 length equals 12 residues. From germline, CDR1 is DFQATT and CDR2 SNEGSKA (reference sequence). V lost 3 bases, J lost 5 bases, and 8 bases lay in between. Here the CDR3 reads CSASKGDQPQHF. In nucleotides, the CDR3 is TGCAGTGCTAGTAAAGGGGATCAGCCCCAGCATTTT.

The V call is TRBV4-2, the J call TRBJ1-5; D might be TRBD1 (5 bases). Germline CDR1 is LGHNA and CDR2 is YNFKEQ. This CDR3 has 14 residues. Trimming removed 1 base at V and 7 bases at J, with 11 bases between. Here the CDR3 reads CASSQGTGGQPQHF. DNA for the CDR3: TGTGCCAGCAGCCAAGGCACAGGAGGACAGCCCCAGCATTTT.

A few counts support this clonotype. A much larger clone sits a single nucleotide away, making a read error possible. The chain links TRBV5-1 to TRBJ2-1, with TRBD2 identical over 9 bases. The CDR3 contains 14 residues. V lost 3 bases and J lost 7; bases outside the gene matches: 5. Germline V gene data show CDR1 as SGHRS and CDR2 as YFSETQ. Here the CDR3 reads CASSCGTSLNEQFF. The CDR3 DNA reads TGCGCCAGCAGCTGCGGGACTAGCCTTAATGAGCAGTTCTTC.

There are many counts of this clonotype. The chain joins TRBV4-3 to TRBJ1-2; D not resolved. The V gene lost 3 bases and the J gene lost 6 bases, with 8 bases spanning the gap. Germline V gene lookup returns CDR1 LGHNA and CDR2 YSLEER. This CDR3 contains 12 residues. The CDR3 DNA follows: TGCGCCAGCAGCCACCGCGGCGATGGCTACACCTTC. Translation: CASSHRGDGYTF.

This clonotype was counted between two and nine times. This may be a read error, as it is one base from a much larger clone. The J gene is TRBJ2-5, the V gene TRBV10-3; 9 bases line up with TRBD2. The J call could be wrong; TRBJ2-7 is a better fit for the DNA end. The CDR3 totals 14 residues. Germline CDR1 reads ENHRY; CDR2 reads SYGVKD. The CDR3 is CAIRDLAGTYEQYF. The CDR3 bases are TGTGCCATCAGGGATCTAGCGGGGACCTACGAGCAGTACTTC.

This clonotype was counted ten times or more. The genes are TRBV20-1 and TRBJ2-1, with 8 bases lining up with TRBD2. Trimming at V came to 5 bases and at J to 5 bases, leaving 8 bases not matched to a gene. This CDR3 contains 14 residues. Per germline, CDR1 DFQATT and CDR2 SNEGSKA (reference sequence). CDR3 nucleotide sequence: TGCAGTGCTCCCGGGGGGGCTCGAAACAATGAGCAGTTCTTC. Protein: CSAPGGARNNEQFF.

V and J are TRBV2 and TRBJ2-2; D remains ambiguous. V lost 2 bases, J lost 4 bases, and 11 bases lay in between. CDR3 length: 15 residues. CDR1 and CDR2 (germline): SNHLY, FYNNEI. CDR3 sequence: CASSEILGSTGELFF. The CDR3 bases are TGTGCCAGCAGTGAAATTTTGGGATCCACCGGGGAGCTGTTTTTT.

This clonotype has a single count. This chain joins TRBV7-2 and TRBJ1-1; D unclear. The CDR3 covers 15 residues. Germline CDR1 and CDR2: SGHTA and FQGNSA. V was trimmed by 1 base and J by 4 bases, leaving 13 bases between them. The CDR3 loop reads CASSLDYNSSTEAFF. The CDR3 DNA is TGTGCCAGCAGCTTAGACTACAACTCTAGCACTGAAGCTTTCTTT.

In its sample, this clonotype was seen many times. The chain is built from TRBV28 and TRBJ2-2; 9 bases align to TRBD2. Unmatched junction bases numbered 13, after V lost 6 bases and J lost 5 bases. The CDR3 loop spans 17 amino acids. Germline CDR1 is MDHEN and CDR2 is SYDVKM. The DNA of the CDR3 is TGTGCCAGCAGGCCTCCCCCTCTAGCGGGGCAGACCGGGGAGCTGTTTTTT. It is translated as CASRPPPLAGQTGELFF.

This clonotype was observed a handful of times. The rearrangement uses TRBV2 and TRBJ2-2; no firm D call. Germline V CDR1 and CDR2: SNHLY, FYNNEI. V lost 0 bases and J 7 bases, leaving 12 bases between the germline ends. CDR3 length: 15 residues. CDR3 nucleotides: TGTGCCAGCAGTGAAGCGCTTTCGAGTCTCGGGGAGCTGTTTTTT. It is translated as CASSEALSSLGELFF.

This clonotype was counted ten times or more. The chain is built from TRBV10-3 and TRBJ1-6; no clear D gene. The CDR3 has 16 amino acids. V lost 1 base and J lost 0, with 7 bases in between. The germline V gene encodes CDR1 ENHRY and CDR2 SYGVKD. The CDR3 sequence: CAISEFPPSYNSPLHF. In DNA, the CDR3 is TGTGCCATCAGTGAGTTCCCACCCTCCTATAATTCACCCCTCCACTTT.

This clonotype showed up just a few times. This may stem from a read error, because a much larger clone lies one nucleotide away. This chain joins TRBV15 and TRBJ2-1; 8 bases fit TRBD2. The J call may be incorrect, as the DNA end agrees better with TRBJ2-7. Germline CDR1 LNHNV, CDR2 YYDKDF (reference sequence). CDR3 size: 16 residues. In DNA, the CDR3 is TGTGCCACCAGCAGACCGGGGGGGCCCTCCTACAATGAGCAGTACTTC. Translating it yields CATSRPGGPSYNEQYF.

The chain carries TRBV6-5 and TRBJ1-6; no clear D gene. The V end was cut by 0 bases, the J end by 9 bases, with 15 bases between. Per the germline V gene, CDR1 is MNHEY and CDR2 is SVGAGI. The CDR3 sequence is 16 residues long. The CDR3 DNA reads TGTGCCAGCAGTTACTCGTTGCCGGCACCGAGTTCACCCCTCCACTTT. It yields the protein CASSYSLPAPSSPLHF.

The chain links TRBV4-1 to TRBJ2-5; 7 bases are shared with TRBD2. J lost 5 bases, V lost 1 base, and 7 bases had no gene match. In germline, CDR1 is MGHRA, CDR2 YSYEKL. The CDR3 is made up of 15 amino acids. CDR3 amino acids: CASSQAPAGKETQYF. The CDR3 DNA sequence: TGCGCCAGCAGCCAAGCGCCAGCGGGGAAGGAGACCCAGTACTTC.

The table lists this clonotype with a count of one. This may be a read error, as it is one base from a much larger clone. The rearrangement joins TRBV6-5 to TRBJ1-5; D gene uncertain. The V gene lost 6 bases and the J gene lost 2 bases, with 11 bases spanning the gap. Looked up from germline, CDR1 is MNHEY and CDR2 is SVGAGI. The length of the CDR3 is 14 residues. The CDR3 sequence is CASRSSIGNQPQHF. The CDR3 DNA sequence: TGTGCCAGCAGGTCAAGCATCGGCAATCAGCCCCAGCATTTT.

Worth noting for this clonotype: This could be a read error, since a much larger clone is one nucleotide away. V and J are TRBV6-1 and TRBJ2-2; D is tentatively TRBD1 or TRBD2 (5 bases each). The length of the CDR3 is 17 residues. Germline V gene data show CDR1 as MNHNS and CDR2 as SASEGT. The CDR3 bases are TGTGCCAGCAGCCGGACCGGGACGGGGACGAACGCCGGGGAGCTGTTTTTT. It translates to CASSRTGTGTNAGELFF.

This clonotype was seen repeatedly, ten times or more. The chain combines TRBV7-2 with TRBJ1-2; D is unresolved. This CDR3 comprises 13 residues. V lost 5 bases and J 6 bases, leaving 13 bases between the germline ends. CDR1 is SGHTA and CDR2 is FQGNSA in the germline V gene. The CDR3 sequence: CASSQGSVDGYTF. The CDR3 nucleotides read TGTGCCAGCAGCCAAGGCTCGGTGGATGGCTACACCTTC.

Note on this clonotype: This clone may be a read error of a much larger clone one base away. Written as DNA, the CDR3 is TGTGCCATCAGTGATTGGGGCTCTTGGACAGCTAATCAGCCCCAGCATTTT. Translating gives CAISDWGSWTANQPQHF. V is TRBV24-1 and J is TRBJ1-5, with D possibly being TRBD1 (6 bases). The CDR3 is 17 residues long. CDR1 and CDR2 (germline): KGHDR, SFDVKD.

This clonotype came up many times. The chain recombines TRBV4-2 with TRBJ1-2, with TRBD1 matching over 8 bases. The CDR3 covers 16 residues. Germline CDR1 reads LGHNA; CDR2 reads YNFKEQ. Trimming removed 2 bases from V and 3 bases from J; junction bases left unmatched: 8. CDR3 nucleotides: TGTGCCAGCAGCCAATATGACAGGGGCTCTGACTATGGCTACACCTTC. Protein: CASSQYDRGSDYGYTF.

V gene TRBV28 combines with J gene TRBJ2-7; either TRBD1 or TRBD2 may supply D (5 bases each). V was trimmed by 6 bases and J by 6 bases, leaving 9 bases between them. This CDR3 spans 11 amino acids. Germline V gene data show CDR1 as MDHEN and CDR2 as SYDVKM. The CDR3 reads CASRLGGEQYF. CDR3 sequence (DNA): TGTGCCAGCAGGCTTGGGGGCGAGCAGTACTTC.

The chain joins TRBV5-1 to TRBJ1-2; TRBD1 aligns across 9 bases. V was pared by 6 bases and J by 5 bases, with 8 bases of the junction left unmatched. Per germline, CDR1 SGHRS and CDR2 YFSETQ. The CDR3 spans 14 residues. The CDR3 loop is CASKQGASEYGYTF. The CDR3 bases are TGCGCCAGCAAACAGGGGGCCAGTGAGTATGGCTACACCTTC.

This clonotype has a count of ten or more. The rearrangement uses TRBV7-2 and TRBJ1-1; no clear D gene. There are 14 residues in the CDR3. The ends were cut back, 1 base at V and 1 base at J, with 7 bases in the middle. CDR1 is SGHTA, CDR2 FQGNSA, per germline. CDR3 in amino acids: CASSLVAGNTEAFF. CDR3 DNA: TGTGCCAGCAGCTTAGTCGCAGGGAACACTGAAGCTTTCTTT. The variable domain in full, completed from reference TRBV7-2 and TRBJ1-1, reads GAGVSQSPSNKVTEKGKDVELRCDPISGHTALYWYRQSLGQGLEFLIYFQGNSAPDKSGLPSDRFSAERTGGSVSTLTIQRTQQEDSAVYLCASSLVAGNTEAFFGQGTRLTVV.

V is TRBV28 and J is TRBJ2-6, with TRBD1 as a possible D gene (6 bases). Trimming cost V 8 bases and J 7 bases, with 18 bases left between them. There are 15 residues in the CDR3. Germline loops: CDR1 MDHEN, CDR2 SYDVKM. The CDR3 protein is CASDIQGFGANVLTF. DNA for the CDR3: TGTGCCAGCGATATACAGGGTTTTGGAGCCAACGTCCTGACTTTC.

This clonotype was detected only once. A much larger clone sits a single nucleotide away, making a read error possible. The V and J genes are TRBV6-1 and TRBJ2-7, with D perhaps assigned TRBD1 or TRBD2 (6 bases each). CDR3 size: 14 residues. V gave up 5 bases and J gave up 7 bases, with 18 bases separating them. Germline V gene data show CDR1 as MNHNS and CDR2 as SASEGT. Here the CDR3 reads CASSKQGRYNEQYF. For the CDR3, the DNA is TGTGCCAGCAGTAAGCAGGGGAGGTACAATGAGCAGTACTTC.

The rearrangement uses TRBV7-2 and TRBJ2-2, with TRBD2 matching over 7 bases. V was pared by 5 bases and J by 0 bases, with 3 bases of the junction left unmatched. This CDR3 has 15 amino acids. Germline lookup yields CDR1 SGHTA and CDR2 FQGNSA. The CDR3: CASSPGGSNTGELFF. CDR3 coding DNA: TGTGCCAGCAGCCCGGGGGGATCGAACACCGGGGAGCTGTTTTTT.

Note on this clonotype: Given a much more abundant clone one base away, this may be a read error. V gene TRBV6-1 combines with J gene TRBJ2-5; D perhaps matches TRBD2 (6 bases). The J call may be wrong; the DNA end is better matched by TRBJ2-1. Germline lookup yields CDR1 MNHNS and CDR2 SASEGT. The CDR3 is made up of 15 amino acids. In DNA form, the CDR3 reads TGTGCCAGCAGTTCAATTTGGGGGACTCAGGAGACCCAGTTCTTC. Protein product: CASSSIWGTQETQFF.